The rows below give T cell receptor beta chains drawn from one sample of a study of blood T cell repertoires in COVID-19. Produced via immunoSEQ multiplex PCR; TCRdb's table is partial and in-frame only. The sample shows 250,000 or so clones, approximately 91% of them seen only once. Sequencing was carried out using PBMCs or T cells enriched from blood (not recorded which). The receptor set was obtained from a human donor in a cohort exposed to, infected with or recovered from COVID-19 (not recorded which). The donor label of this sample is uncertain. CDR3s include the opening cysteine and the closing phenylalanine or tryptophan. Each record gives: J gene, D gene, clone size, V gene, CDR3 protein, CDR3 DNA. The D gene is left open where the match is weak. Size is stated for part of the rows, as once, few or many counts, or as a class when the clone is expanded.

j_call: TRBJ2-7
d_call: NA
clone_size: NA
v_call: TRBV7-9
cdr3_aa: CASTAGARPYEQYF
cdr3_nt: TGTGCCAGCACCGCGGGCGCCAGACCCTACGAGCAGTACTTC

j_call: TRBJ1-5
d_call: NA
clone_size: NA
v_call: TRBV19
cdr3_aa: CASSMYVQQDNQPQHF
cdr3_nt: TGTGCCAGTAGTATGTACGTCCAACAGGATAATCAGCCCCAGCATTTT

j_call: TRBJ1-2
d_call: NA
clone_size: NA
v_call: TRBV18
cdr3_aa: CASSPHGGYNYGYTF
cdr3_nt: TGTGCCAGCTCACCACACGGGGGTTATAACTATGGCTACACCTTC

j_call: TRBJ2-7
d_call: TRBD1
clone_size: NA
v_call: TRBV5-1
cdr3_aa: CASSFGGTGGYEQYF
cdr3_nt: TGCGCCAGCAGCTTCGGAGGGACAGGGGGATACGAGCAGTACTTC

j_call: TRBJ1-2
d_call: NA
clone_size: once
v_call: TRBV12-5
cdr3_aa: CASGLVHRLAGYTF
cdr3_nt: TGTGCTAGTGGTTTGGTACACAGGCTGGCTGGCTACACCTTC

j_call: TRBJ2-3
d_call: TRBD1
clone_size: NA
v_call: TRBV5-1
cdr3_aa: CASSLVQGTDTQYF
cdr3_nt: TGCGCCAGCAGCTTGGTACAGGGGACAGATACGCAGTATTTT

j_call: TRBJ1-2
d_call: NA
clone_size: NA
v_call: TRBV11-3
cdr3_aa: CASSLVGRPNYGYTF
cdr3_nt: TGTGCCAGCAGCTTAGTGGGGAGGCCAAACTATGGCTACACCTTC

j_call: TRBJ2-3
d_call: TRBD1
clone_size: NA
v_call: TRBV27
cdr3_aa: CASRDRGADTQYF
cdr3_nt: TGTGCCAGCCGAGACAGGGGAGCAGATACGCAGTATTTT

j_call: TRBJ2-3
d_call: NA
clone_size: NA
v_call: TRBV5-1
cdr3_aa: CASSLAGWGADTQYF
cdr3_nt: TGCGCCAGCAGCTTGGCCGGTTGGGGGGCAGATACGCAGTATTTT

j_call: TRBJ2-1
d_call: TRBD2
clone_size: NA
v_call: TRBV19
cdr3_aa: CASTGLAGFNSSYNEQFF
cdr3_nt: TGTGCCAGTACGGGACTAGCGGGCTTTAATAGCTCCTACAATGAGCAGTTCTTC

j_call: TRBJ1-3
d_call: NA
clone_size: once
v_call: TRBV18
cdr3_aa: CASFQGLSGNTIYF
cdr3_nt: TGTGCCAGCTTCCAGGGCCTCTCTGGAAACACCATATATTTT

j_call: TRBJ2-6
d_call: TRBD1
clone_size: once
v_call: TRBV12-5
cdr3_aa: CASGPPPLRQGAPPLSGANVLTF
cdr3_nt: TGTGCTAGTGGTCCGCCCCCCCTTAGACAGGGGGCCCCCCCCCTCTCTGGGGCCAACGTCCTGACTTTC

j_call: TRBJ2-3
d_call: NA
clone_size: NA
v_call: TRBV7-9
cdr3_aa: CASSSTSMDTQYF
cdr3_nt: TGTGCCAGCAGCTCGACTAGTATGGATACGCAGTATTTT

j_call: TRBJ2-3
d_call: TRBD1
clone_size: NA
v_call: TRBV20-1
cdr3_aa: CSASRTGDTTDTQYF
cdr3_nt: TGCAGTGCTAGTAGAACAGGGGACACGACAGATACGCAGTATTTT

j_call: TRBJ1-5
d_call: NA
clone_size: NA
v_call: TRBV18
cdr3_aa: CASSPGLNQPQHF
cdr3_nt: TGTGCCAGCTCACCAGGACTCAATCAGCCCCAGCATTTT

j_call: TRBJ2-5
d_call: TRBD1
clone_size: NA
v_call: TRBV24-1
cdr3_aa: CATSDSWTGQETQYF
cdr3_nt: TGTGCCACCAGTGATTCCTGGACAGGCCAAGAGACCCAGTACTTC

j_call: TRBJ1-3
d_call: NA
clone_size: NA
v_call: TRBV19
cdr3_aa: CASNAGSGNTIYF
cdr3_nt: TGTGCCAGTAACGCGGGGAGTGGAAACACCATATATTTT

j_call: TRBJ2-2
d_call: TRBD2
clone_size: NA
v_call: TRBV5-1
cdr3_aa: CASSLAGGLTGELFF
cdr3_nt: TGCGCCAGCAGCCTAGCGGGGGGCTTAACCGGGGAGCTGTTTTTT

j_call: TRBJ1-5
d_call: TRBD1
clone_size: NA
v_call: TRBV5-6
cdr3_aa: CASSRGTGGLGGSNQPQHF
cdr3_nt: TGTGCCAGCAGCCGAGGGACAGGGGGCCTCGGCGGGAGCAATCAGCCCCAGCATTTT

j_call: TRBJ2-1
d_call: TRBD1
clone_size: NA
v_call: TRBV11-2
cdr3_aa: CASSLDWTGADEQFF
cdr3_nt: TGTGCCAGCAGCTTAGATTGGACAGGGGCGGATGAGCAGTTCTTC

j_call: TRBJ1-2
d_call: TRBD1
clone_size: NA
v_call: TRBV9
cdr3_aa: CASSVEGQAGSGYTF
cdr3_nt: TGTGCCAGCAGCGTAGAAGGACAGGCAGGATCCGGCTACACCTTC

j_call: TRBJ1-1
d_call: TRBD1
clone_size: once
v_call: TRBV6-5
cdr3_aa: CASSYRPGQGDAFF
cdr3_nt: TGTGCCAGCAGTTACCGACCGGGACAGGGAGACGCTTTCTTT

j_call: TRBJ1-1
d_call: NA
clone_size: NA
v_call: TRBV10-1
cdr3_aa: CASSDRVALRGGESAEAFF
cdr3_nt: TGCGCCAGCAGTGATCGGGTCGCTCTACGGGGAGGGGAGAGTGCTGAAGCTTTCTTT

j_call: TRBJ1-1
d_call: NA
clone_size: NA
v_call: TRBV29-1
cdr3_aa: CSVRVGDTEAFF
cdr3_nt: TGCAGCGTCAGGGTAGGGGACACTGAAGCTTTCTTT

j_call: TRBJ2-3
d_call: NA
clone_size: NA
v_call: TRBV12-5
cdr3_aa: CASGPSRLTDTQYF
cdr3_nt: TGTGCTAGTGGTCCCAGCAGGTTAACAGATACGCAGTATTTT

j_call: TRBJ2-1
d_call: TRBD2
clone_size: once
v_call: TRBV5-4
cdr3_aa: CASSYAPGLEFNEQFF
cdr3_nt: TGTGCCAGCAGCTACGCCCCGGGACTAGAGTTCAATGAGCAGTTCTTC

j_call: TRBJ1-2
d_call: TRBD1
clone_size: NA
v_call: TRBV6-2/TRBV6-3
cdr3_aa: CASSLGQPDPSYGYTF
cdr3_nt: TGTGCCAGCAGCCTGGGACAGCCAGACCCTTCCTATGGCTACACCTTC

j_call: TRBJ2-1
d_call: NA
clone_size: NA
v_call: TRBV13
cdr3_aa: CASSRGSAYNEQFF
cdr3_nt: TGTGCCAGCAGCCGGGGTAGCGCCTACAATGAGCAGTTCTTC

j_call: TRBJ2-3
d_call: TRBD2
clone_size: NA
v_call: TRBV6-5
cdr3_aa: CASRTSGDTQYF
cdr3_nt: TGTGCCAGCAGAACTAGCGGAGATACGCAGTATTTT

j_call: TRBJ2-3
d_call: NA
clone_size: NA
v_call: TRBV4-2
cdr3_aa: CASRSGADTQYF
cdr3_nt: TGTGCCAGCAGGAGCGGAGCGGATACGCAGTATTTT

j_call: TRBJ2-7
d_call: NA
clone_size: once
v_call: TRBV30
cdr3_aa: CAWRPTGPRREQYF
cdr3_nt: TGTGCCTGGAGACCCACCGGTCCCAGGCGCGAGCAGTACTTC

j_call: TRBJ1-2
d_call: NA
clone_size: NA
v_call: TRBV2
cdr3_aa: CASTGQFHGYTF
cdr3_nt: TGTGCCAGCACCGGACAGTTTCATGGCTACACCTTC

j_call: TRBJ2-1
d_call: TRBD1
clone_size: NA
v_call: TRBV27
cdr3_aa: CASSSRQGLSNEQFF
cdr3_nt: TGTGCCAGCAGTTCCCGACAGGGCTTGAGCAATGAGCAGTTCTTC

j_call: TRBJ2-7
d_call: TRBD2
clone_size: NA
v_call: TRBV2
cdr3_aa: CASQRGNSAEQYF
cdr3_nt: TGTGCCAGTCAGCGGGGGAACTCGGCCGAGCAGTACTTC

j_call: TRBJ1-3
d_call: TRBD1
clone_size: NA
v_call: TRBV27
cdr3_aa: CASSSGQPGNTIYF
cdr3_nt: TGTGCCAGCAGTTCGGGACAGCCTGGAAACACCATATATTTT

j_call: TRBJ2-7
d_call: NA
clone_size: NA
v_call: TRBV7-9
cdr3_aa: CASSLLGAGYEQYF
cdr3_nt: TGTGCCAGCAGCTTACTGGGGGCCGGGTACGAGCAGTACTTC

j_call: TRBJ2-1
d_call: NA
clone_size: NA
v_call: TRBV25-1
cdr3_aa: CASSETRGREQFF
cdr3_nt: TGTGCCAGCAGTGAGACGCGGGGTCGAGAGCAGTTCTTC

j_call: TRBJ2-1
d_call: TRBD2
clone_size: NA
v_call: TRBV25-1
cdr3_aa: CASSEISLAGVTDEQFF
cdr3_nt: TGTGCCAGCAGTGAAATATCCCTAGCGGGGGTTACCGATGAGCAGTTCTTC

j_call: TRBJ1-1
d_call: NA
clone_size: NA
v_call: TRBV4-3
cdr3_aa: CASSQGPTDTEAFF
cdr3_nt: TGCGCCAGCAGCCAGGGGCCCACGGACACTGAAGCTTTCTTT

j_call: TRBJ1-2
d_call: NA
clone_size: once
v_call: TRBV29-1
cdr3_aa: CSVEDLGLANYGYTF
cdr3_nt: TGCAGCGTTGAAGATCTGGGCCTAGCAAACTATGGCTACACCTTC

j_call: TRBJ1-1
d_call: TRBD1
clone_size: NA
v_call: TRBV15
cdr3_aa: CATSRRQGGTEAFF
cdr3_nt: TGTGCCACCAGCAGAAGACAGGGAGGCACTGAAGCTTTCTTT

j_call: TRBJ2-3
d_call: TRBD2
clone_size: NA
v_call: TRBV4-3
cdr3_aa: CASSQAARTSGGGDKGAQYF
cdr3_nt: TGCGCCAGCAGCCAAGCCGCCCGGACTAGCGGGGGGGGTGATAAGGGCGCGCAGTATTTT

j_call: TRBJ1-2
d_call: TRBD1
clone_size: few
v_call: TRBV5-1
cdr3_aa: CASLGQDRNGYTF
cdr3_nt: TGCGCCAGCTTAGGACAGGATAGGAATGGCTACACCTTC

j_call: TRBJ2-6
d_call: NA
clone_size: NA
v_call: TRBV5-1
cdr3_aa: CASSLGHSGANVLTF
cdr3_nt: TGCGCCAGCAGCTTGGGACACTCTGGGGCCAACGTCCTGACTTTC

j_call: TRBJ2-3
d_call: TRBD2
clone_size: NA
v_call: TRBV29-1
cdr3_aa: CSVGKRGSSDTQYF
cdr3_nt: TGCAGCGTTGGCAAGCGGGGGAGCTCAGATACGCAGTATTTT

j_call: TRBJ2-5
d_call: TRBD1
clone_size: NA
v_call: TRBV29-1
cdr3_aa: CSELTGDGGTQYF
cdr3_nt: TGCAGCGAATTGACAGGGGACGGAGGGACCCAGTACTTC

j_call: TRBJ1-2
d_call: TRBD1
clone_size: NA
v_call: TRBV19
cdr3_aa: CASSGQVGDYTF
cdr3_nt: TGTGCCAGTTCCGGACAGGTGGGCGACTACACCTTC

j_call: TRBJ1-2
d_call: NA
clone_size: NA
v_call: TRBV14
cdr3_aa: CASSQDYRLGGYTF
cdr3_nt: TGTGCCAGCAGCCAAGACTACAGGCTTGGAGGCTACACCTTC

j_call: TRBJ2-3
d_call: TRBD2
clone_size: NA
v_call: TRBV3-1/TRBV3-2
cdr3_aa: CASSQDTPSGETDTQYF
cdr3_nt: TGTGCCAGCAGCCAAGATACCCCTAGCGGGGAGACAGATACGCAGTATTTT

j_call: TRBJ1-3
d_call: NA
clone_size: few
v_call: TRBV5-1
cdr3_aa: CASSLEAGSGNTIYF
cdr3_nt: TGCGCCAGCAGCTTGGAGGCAGGGTCTGGAAACACCATATATTTT